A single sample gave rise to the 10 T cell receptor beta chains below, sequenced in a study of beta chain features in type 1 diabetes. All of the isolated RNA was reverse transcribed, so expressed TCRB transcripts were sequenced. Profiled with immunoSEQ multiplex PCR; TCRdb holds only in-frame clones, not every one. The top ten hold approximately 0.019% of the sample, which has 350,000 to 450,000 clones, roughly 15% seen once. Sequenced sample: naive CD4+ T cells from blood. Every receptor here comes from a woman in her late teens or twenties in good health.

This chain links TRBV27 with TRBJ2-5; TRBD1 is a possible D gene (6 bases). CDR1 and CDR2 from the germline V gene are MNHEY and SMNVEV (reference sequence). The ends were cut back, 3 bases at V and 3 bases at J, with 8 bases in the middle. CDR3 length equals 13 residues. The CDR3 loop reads CASSFWDKETQYF. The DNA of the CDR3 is TGTGCCAGCAGTTTCTGGGACAAAGAGACCCAGTACTTC.

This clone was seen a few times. This CDR3 reads CAWRRVFGANVLTF. In DNA, the CDR3 is TGTGCCTGGAGAAGAGTATTTGGGGCCAACGTCCTGACTTTC. The chain uses TRBV30 and TRBJ2-6; no reliable D call. This CDR3 is built from 14 residues. The V gene's germline CDR1 is GTSNPN and CDR2 SVGIG (reference sequence). The germline V and J ends were trimmed by 3 bases and 3 bases, with 9 bases remaining between them.

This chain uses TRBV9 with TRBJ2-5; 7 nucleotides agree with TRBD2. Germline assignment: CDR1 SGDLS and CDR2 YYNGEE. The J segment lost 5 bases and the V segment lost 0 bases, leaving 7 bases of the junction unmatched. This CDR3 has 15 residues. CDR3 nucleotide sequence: TGTGCCAGCAGCGTAGGGCTAGCGGCAGGGGAGACCCAGTACTTC. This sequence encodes CASSVGLAAGETQYF.

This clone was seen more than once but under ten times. The CDR3 protein is CASSQWTVQETQYF. The CDR3 region has the DNA TGCGCCAGCAGTCAGTGGACAGTACAAGAGACCCAGTACTTC. The J gene is TRBJ2-5, the V gene TRBV5-1; maybe TRBD1 (6 bases). Germline values: CDR1 SGHRS, CDR2 YFSETQ. Trimming pared 5 bases from V and 2 bases from J, leaving 13 bases between. The CDR3 contains 14 residues. Filled out from reference TRBV5-1 and TRBJ2-5, the complete variable domain reads KAGVTQTPRYLIKTRGQQVTLSCSPISGHRSVSWYQQTPGQGLQFLFEYFSETQRNKGNFPGRFSGRQFSNSRSEMNVSTLELGDSALYLCASSQWTVQETQYFGPGTRLLVL.

CDR3 amino acids: CASSPKAAADSYNEQFF. CDR3 bases: TGTGCCAGCAGTCCTAAAGCAGCGGCCGATTCCTACAATGAGCAGTTCTTC. J is TRBJ2-1 and V is TRBV27, with TRBD2 as a possible D gene (5 bases). V lost 5 bases and J 1 base, leaving 18 bases between the germline ends. The germline V gene has CDR1 MNHEY and CDR2 SMNVEV (reference sequence). This CDR3 is 17 amino acids long.

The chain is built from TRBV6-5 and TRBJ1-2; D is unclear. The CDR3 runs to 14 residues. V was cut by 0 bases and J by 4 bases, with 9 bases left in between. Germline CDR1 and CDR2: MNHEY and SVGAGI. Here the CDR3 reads CASSYSNRGYGYTF. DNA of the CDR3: TGTGCCAGCAGTTACTCGAATCGCGGCTATGGCTACACCTTC.

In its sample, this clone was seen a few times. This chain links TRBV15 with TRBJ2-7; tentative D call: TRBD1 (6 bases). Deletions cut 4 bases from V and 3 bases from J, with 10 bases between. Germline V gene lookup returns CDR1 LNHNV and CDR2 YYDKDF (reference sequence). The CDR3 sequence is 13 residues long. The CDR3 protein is CATSNPDSYEQYF. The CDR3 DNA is TGTGCCACCAGCAACCCGGACAGCTACGAGCAGTACTTC.

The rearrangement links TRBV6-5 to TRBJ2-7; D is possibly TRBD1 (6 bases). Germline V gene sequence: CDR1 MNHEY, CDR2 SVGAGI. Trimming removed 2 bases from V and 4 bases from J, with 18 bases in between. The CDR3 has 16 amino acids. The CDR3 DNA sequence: TGTGCCAGCAGTTACGGACGTCAGGGGCCGGGATACGAGCAGTACTTC. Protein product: CASSYGRQGPGYEQYF.

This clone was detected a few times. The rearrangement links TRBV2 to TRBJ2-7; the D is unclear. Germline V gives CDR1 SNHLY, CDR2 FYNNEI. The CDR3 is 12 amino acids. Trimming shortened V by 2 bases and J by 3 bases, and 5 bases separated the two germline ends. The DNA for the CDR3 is TGTGCCAGCAGTGAACAATTCTACGAGCAGTACTTC. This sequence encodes CASSEQFYEQYF. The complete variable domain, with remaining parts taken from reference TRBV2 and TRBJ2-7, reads EPEVTQTPSHQVTQMGQEVILRCVPISNHLYFYWYRQILGQKVEFLVSFYNNEISEKSEIFDDQFSVERPDGSNFTLKIRSTKLEDSAMYFCASSEQFYEQYFGPGTRLTVT.

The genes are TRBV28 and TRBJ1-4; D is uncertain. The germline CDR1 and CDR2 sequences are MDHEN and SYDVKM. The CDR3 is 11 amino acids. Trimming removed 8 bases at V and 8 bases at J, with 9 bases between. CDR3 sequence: CASRGEEKLFF. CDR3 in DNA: TGTGCCAGCCGGGGTGAAGAAAAACTGTTTTTT.